These 29 T cell receptor beta chains originate from one sample sequenced in a study of CD8 T cells in ankylosing spondylitis. Via MiXCR, TCRdb re-called the 5' RACE reads, giving one row per CDR3 protein. The sample carries about 240,000 distinct CDR3 sequences, about 10% recorded once. Sequenced material: blood, either unsorted or a sorted T cell fraction (not recorded which). These TCRs come from a male donor with ankylosing spondylitis or in good health (not recorded which).

This clonotype was counted at least ten times. The chain is built from TRBV20-1 and TRBJ1-1; D is unresolved. Between the trimmed V and J ends, which lost 6 bases and 0 bases, there was a span of 11 bases. The CDR3 consists of 13 residues. CDR1 and CDR2 from the germline V gene are DFQATT and SNEGSKA (reference sequence). CDR3 loop: CSAPPNMNTEAFF. For the CDR3, the DNA is TGCAGTGCCCCCCCCAACATGAACACTGAAGCTTTCTTT.

This clonotype showed up just a few times. The J gene is TRBJ2-5, the V gene TRBV29-1; D gene ambiguous. The CDR3 extends over 17 amino acids. Per germline, CDR1 SQVTM and CDR2 ANQGSEA. Trimming took off 1 base at V and 0 bases at J, with 18 bases between the two ends. Written as DNA, the CDR3 is TGCAGCGTTGAAGGGGTCTTCCCGGGCTGGTACCAAGAGACCCAGTACTTC. Protein sequence: CSVEGVFPGWYQETQYF.

At least ten counts were recorded for this clonotype. The V and J genes are TRBV20-1 and TRBJ2-1; D tentatively reads TRBD1 or TRBD2 (6 bases each). V lost 6 bases and J 4 bases, leaving 16 bases between the germline ends. The CDR3 is made up of 14 amino acids. Germline V gene sequence: CDR1 DFQATT, CDR2 SNEGSKA (reference sequence). The DNA for the CDR3 is TGCAGTGCCCTCGCCTGGGGGGCGTACAATGAGCAGTTCTTC. Translation: CSALAWGAYNEQFF.

Details on this clonotype: A much larger clone differs from this one at a single base, so this may be a read error. This chain joins TRBV2 and TRBJ1-1; the D is unclear. The CDR3 length is 13 residues. CDR1 SNHLY and CDR2 FYNNEI come from the germline V gene. V was trimmed by 3 bases and J by 2 bases, leaving 7 bases between them. CDR3 amino acids: CASSEKGNTEAFF. In nucleotides, the CDR3 is TGTGCCAGCAGTGAGAAGGGTAACACTGAAGCTTTCTTT.

This clonotype was counted at least ten times. CDR3 nucleotides: TGCAGTGATAGGCCGGACTCTGCCGCAAAAGAGACCCAGTACTTC. Translated: CSDRPDSAAKETQYF. The chain recombines TRBV20-1 with TRBJ2-5; possible D gene TRBD2, 5 bases. Germline V gives CDR1 DFQATT, CDR2 SNEGSKA (reference sequence). This CDR3 spans 15 amino acids. V gave up 7 bases and J gave up 3 bases, with 21 bases separating them.

This clonotype was counted only a few times. The chain employs TRBV7-3 and TRBJ2-1; 9 bases are a match to TRBD2. From germline, CDR1 is SGHTA and CDR2 FQGTGA. The CDR3 runs 18 residues. The trim removed 5 bases at V and 2 bases at J, leaving 13 bases unmatched. CDR3 loop: CASSPPFLLAGPYNEQFF. The CDR3 DNA reads TGTGCCAGCAGCCCGCCTTTTCTCCTAGCGGGGCCCTACAATGAGCAGTTCTTC.

In its sample, this clonotype was seen a few times. The chain couples TRBV5-1 to TRBJ2-2; either TRBD1 or TRBD2 may fit D (5 bases each). Trimming cost V 4 bases and J 0 bases, with 19 bases left between them. The CDR3 extends over 18 amino acids. Germline CDR1 and CDR2: SGHRS and YFSETQ. CDR3 residues: CASSLGTRTRTNTGELFF. CDR3 nucleotide sequence: TGCGCCAGCAGCCTGGGGACGAGGACAAGAACGAACACCGGGGAGCTGTTTTTT.

This clonotype was detected ten times or more. The rearrangement uses TRBV10-2 and TRBJ1-2, with 7 bases aligning to TRBD1. The germline V gene encodes CDR1 WSHSY and CDR2 SAAADI. The CDR3 is made up of 16 amino acids. Germline trimming cut 0 bases from V and 4 bases from J; bases unmatched to any gene: 8. CDR3 in amino acids: CASSESLTGAGYGYTF. The CDR3 DNA reads as TGCGCCAGCAGTGAGTCGCTTACAGGGGCAGGCTATGGCTACACCTTC.

This clonotype was counted at least ten times. The rearrangement uses TRBV29-1 and TRBJ2-5; D may be TRBD2 (5 bases). The CDR3 is 14 amino acids. The germline V and J ends were trimmed by 7 bases and 3 bases, with 18 bases remaining between them. Germline loops: CDR1 SQVTM, CDR2 ANQGSEA. CDR3 bases: TGCAGCGCGGAGCAAGACTGGAGGAAAGAGACCCAGTACTTC. It is translated as CSAEQDWRKETQYF.

This clonotype was recorded many times. The DNA of the CDR3 is TGCAGTGCTAGAAAGTATATAACCTCCTACGAGCAGTACTTC. This translates into CSARKYITSYEQYF. V gene TRBV20-1 combines with J gene TRBJ2-7; D gene uncertain. Germline CDR1 reads DFQATT; CDR2 reads SNEGSKA (reference sequence). The V gene lost 2 bases and the J gene lost 0 bases, with 11 bases spanning the gap. CDR3 length: 14 residues.

In this sample, this clonotype turned up a few times. The chain links TRBV5-1 to TRBJ2-1; D perhaps matches TRBD1 (5 bases). This CDR3 has 15 amino acids. Germline V gene sequence: CDR1 SGHRS, CDR2 YFSETQ. Trimming removed 4 bases at V and 2 bases at J, with 13 bases between. CDR3 nucleotides: TGCGCCAGCAGCCCCGTCGCAGGGACCTACAATGAGCAGTTCTTC. Its protein is CASSPVAGTYNEQFF.

A remark on this clonotype: A much more abundant neighbour one base away suggests this may be a read error. This chain links TRBV15 with TRBJ2-1; D uncertain. Germline CDR1 is LNHNV and CDR2 is YYDKDF (reference sequence). This CDR3 region has 13 residues. CDR3 protein: CVTSRESYNEQFF. The CDR3, as DNA: TGTGTCACCAGCAGAGAGTCGTACAATGAGCAGTTCTTC.

Regarding this clonotype: This clone may be a read error of a much larger clone one base away. The genes are TRBV7-8 and TRBJ2-5; 8 bases map to TRBD2. The CDR3 has 12 amino acids. Germline V gene data show CDR1 as SGHVS and CDR2 as FQNEAQ. This chain's CDR3 is CASSHGGEIQYF. Here the CDR3 DNA reads TGTGCCAGCAGCCACGGGGGGGAGATCCAGTACTTC.

This clonotype was seen at least ten times. This chain joins TRBV7-8 and TRBJ2-7; possibly TRBD2 for D (6 bases). The germline V gene encodes CDR1 SGHVS and CDR2 FQNEAQ. The CDR3 runs to 14 residues. V gave up 1 base and J gave up 6 bases, with 13 bases separating them. CDR3 sequence (DNA): TGTGCCAGCAGCTTAGTGGCGGGGTTCGGCGAGCAGTACTTC. Amino acid sequence: CASSLVAGFGEQYF.

This clonotype showed up many times. The rearrangement joins TRBV28 to TRBJ2-5; D gene ambiguous. This CDR3 has 14 residues. Germline V gene sequence: CDR1 MDHEN, CDR2 SYDVKM. V was shortened by 2 bases and J by 5 bases, with 12 bases between the two germline ends. The CDR3 DNA reads TGTGCCAGCAGTTTACGCCCGGATGGTGAGACCCAGTACTTC. Its protein product is CASSLRPDGETQYF.

This clonotype occurred many times. CDR3 protein: CASSFFLMNTEAFF. The CDR3 nucleotides read TGTGCCAGCAGCTTTTTCTTGATGAACACTGAAGCTTTCTTT. The chain has TRBV5-5 and TRBJ1-1; no definite D call. Germline assignment: CDR1 SGHKS and CDR2 YYEKEE (reference sequence). The CDR3 extends over 14 amino acids. The V end was cut by 2 bases, the J end by 0 bases, with 8 bases between.

In its sample, this clonotype was seen many times. The chain joins TRBV20-1 to TRBJ2-7, with D uncertain. V was cut by 5 bases and J by 4 bases, with 9 bases left in between. CDR3 size: 11 residues. Germline lookup yields CDR1 DFQATT and CDR2 SNEGSKA (reference sequence). The CDR3 sequence: CSAPLQYEQYF. DNA of the CDR3: TGCAGTGCTCCGTTACAGTACGAGCAGTACTTC.

In this sample, this clonotype turned up a few times. J is TRBJ2-2 and V is TRBV4-2; D is perhaps TRBD2 (5 bases). The V and J ends lost 4 bases and 5 bases respectively, with 14 bases between them. Germline V gene sequence: CDR1 LGHNA, CDR2 YNFKEQ. The CDR3 is made up of 15 amino acids. The CDR3 protein is CASSRTSFSTGELFF. As DNA, the CDR3 is TGTGCCAGCAGCCGAACTAGTTTTTCTACCGGGGAGCTGTTTTTT.

The rearrangement uses TRBV20-1 and TRBJ2-3, with 10 bases matching TRBD2. The V gene end was trimmed by 6 bases and the J gene end by 0 bases; junction bases not matched to a gene: 15. Germline V gives CDR1 DFQATT, CDR2 SNEGSKA (reference sequence). CDR3 length: 18 amino acids. The CDR3 DNA follows: TGCAGTGCCCCGTTGGGACTAGCGCCTCTTGGTAGCACAGATACGCAGTATTTT. Protein: CSAPLGLAPLGSTDTQYF.

There are many counts of this clonotype. The rearrangement uses TRBV20-1 and TRBJ2-3; 8 positions match TRBD2. The CDR3 is 16 residues long. V gave up 3 bases and J gave up 2 bases; unmatched junction bases: 10. Germline CDR1 DFQATT, CDR2 SNEGSKA (reference sequence). The CDR3 loop is CSARKGGGGHTDTQYF. CDR3 nucleotides: TGCAGTGCTAGGAAGGGAGGCGGGGGGCACACAGATACGCAGTATTTT.

The sample holds many counts of this clonotype. The chain is built from TRBV20-1 and TRBJ2-3; 11 nucleotides match TRBD2. V gave up 6 bases and J gave up 4 bases; unmatched junction bases: 6. The germline gives CDR1 DFQATT, CDR2 SNEGSKA (reference sequence). This CDR3 has 14 amino acids. The CDR3 sequence: CSANSGRAADTQYF. The CDR3 DNA reads as TGCAGTGCCAATAGCGGGAGGGCCGCAGATACGCAGTATTTT.

This clonotype was seen ten or more times. The V gene is TRBV6-2 or TRBV6-3, the J gene TRBJ1-2; D remains unclear. This CDR3 has 13 amino acids. From germline, CDR1 is MNHEY and CDR2 SVGEGT. V gave up 0 bases and J gave up 2 bases, with 4 bases separating them. CDR3 in DNA: TGTGCCAGCAGTTACTCCAGAAACTATGGCTACACCTTC. It codes for CASSYSRNYGYTF.

V gene TRBV5-1 combines with J gene TRBJ2-3; 11 positions agree with TRBD2. Germline V gene lookup returns CDR1 SGHRS and CDR2 YFSETQ. Unmatched junction bases numbered 12, after V lost 3 bases and J lost 6 bases. The CDR3 loop spans 17 amino acids. In DNA, the CDR3 is TGCGCCAGCAGCTCTAAACTAGCGGGGGACCATGAGGATACGCAGTATTTT. Protein product: CASSSKLAGDHEDTQYF. Together with reference TRBV5-1 and TRBJ2-3, the CDR3 gives the full variable domain: KAGVTQTPRYLIKTRGQQVTLSCSPISGHRSVSWYQQTPGQGLQFLFEYFSETQRNKGNFPGRFSGRQFSNSRSEMNVSTLELGDSALYLCASSSKLAGDHEDTQYFGPGTRLTVL.

The chain's CDR3 is CASSEAVGSGSEAFF. CDR3 bases: TGTGCCAGCAGTGAAGCTGTGGGTTCGGGATCTGAAGCTTTCTTT. The chain carries TRBV6-1 and TRBJ1-1; no reliable D call. The length of the CDR3 is 15 residues. Trimming cost V 0 bases and J 6 bases, with 14 bases left between them. Germline CDR1 MNHNS, CDR2 SASEGT.

The sample holds many counts of this clonotype. V gene TRBV12-3 or TRBV12-4 combines with J gene TRBJ2-2; the D is unclear. The CDR3 totals 14 residues. With 6 bases removed from V and 1 base from J, the gap between germline ends came to 9 bases. CDR3 protein: CASSPTRNTGELFF. CDR3 DNA sequence: TGTGCCAGCAGCCCCACACGGAACACCGGGGAGCTGTTTTTT.

This clonotype was observed at least ten times. The chain uses TRBV6-5 and TRBJ2-1; 8 bases are a match to TRBD2. Germline loops: CDR1 MNHEY, CDR2 SVGAGI. Trimming at V came to 0 bases and at J to 8 bases, leaving 12 bases not matched to a gene. The CDR3 is 17 amino acids. CDR3 DNA sequence: TGTGCCAGCAGTTACTCAGCGGGGGCGCCCCGGGGGGATGAGCAGTTCTTC. Protein sequence: CASSYSAGAPRGDEQFF.

This chain connects TRBV6-5 to TRBJ2-3; 9 bases line up with TRBD2. With V trimmed by 2 bases and J by 2 bases, 8 bases remained unmatched. Per the germline V gene, CDR1 is MNHEY and CDR2 is SVGAGI. The CDR3 loop spans 17 amino acids. CDR3: CASSYSQRGDFTDTQYF. The CDR3 DNA is TGTGCCAGCAGTTACAGTCAGCGGGGGGACTTCACAGATACGCAGTATTTT.

This clonotype was detected only a few times. V and J are TRBV20-1 and TRBJ1-5, with D unresolved. The CDR3 covers 14 residues. The germline CDR1 and CDR2 sequences are DFQATT and SNEGSKA (reference sequence). The V end was cut by 8 bases, the J end by 4 bases, with 18 bases between. The CDR3 is CSCGGGEANQPQHF. Written as DNA, the CDR3 is TGCAGTTGCGGCGGCGGAGAGGCAAATCAGCCCCAGCATTTT.

A remark on this clonotype: A much larger clone differs from this one at a single base, so this may be a read error. J is TRBJ2-3 and V is TRBV14; D unclear. CDR3 length equals 14 residues. Trimming took off 4 bases at V and 2 bases at J, with 10 bases between the two ends. Germline V gene sequence: CDR1 SGHDN, CDR2 FVKESK. The CDR3 DNA reads TGTGCCAGCAGCCGGGATTGGACCACAGATACGCAGTATTTT. This translates into CASSRDWTTDTQYF.